This record looks at one TCR beta chain sequence and its context. What it binds is unknown. Trimming took 0 bases from V and 4 from J, leaving 10 bases between them. The CDR3 contains 15 residues. The germline V gene has CDR1 SNHLY and CDR2 FYNNEI. The PCR had 60 Vbeta and 13 Jbeta primers. Using immunoSEQ multiplex PCR, the repertoire was profiled, and TCRdb retains in-frame clones only, with some absent. In all, the sample yields more than 200,000 clones. This sample is part of a study of cytomegalovirus exposure and HLA in healthy donors. General study results and limits: The majority of TCR sequences were rare, yet some public TCRs appeared in many donors. A reported reduction in N-insertions relative to the 666-donor mean was seen in an Asian-associated ancestry cluster in a later analysis.

The TCR sequence derives from a woman aged 25 to 45 in good health and CMV-seropositive. J is TRBJ1-5 and V is TRBV2; D remains unclear. The sample consisted of PBMCs. The CDR3 reads CASSEAGSRNQPQHF. CDR3 nucleotides: TGTGCCAGCAGTGAAGCGGGCAGTAGAAATCAGCCCCAGCATTTT.